Presented here are 26 T cell receptor beta chains from one specimen sequenced in a study of CD8 T cells in Susac syndrome. Random hexamers served to reverse transcribe roughly 0.45 to 1 ug RNA. TCRdb reprocessed the immunoSEQ multiplex PCR reads with MiXCR, giving one entry per CDR3 protein. Of approximately 150,000 distinct CDR3 sequences in the sample, under 95% were seen once. The sample comprised CD4+ T cells from PBMCs. These receptors all stem from a human donor with multiple sclerosis.

The CDR3 sequence is CASSYSVAGNYGYTF. The CDR3 DNA reads TGTGCCAGCAGTTACTCGGTGGCGGGTAACTATGGCTACACCTTC. This rearrangement joins TRBV6-2 or TRBV6-3 to TRBJ1-2; D is uncertain. Germline V lookup: CDR1 MNHEY, CDR2 SVGEGT. Trimming removed 0 bases at V and 1 base at J, with 9 bases between. This CDR3 has 15 amino acids.

This clonotype has a single count. The CDR3 protein is CASSPVTSADTQYF. The CDR3 DNA sequence: TGTGCCAGCAGTCCCGTTACGTCGGCAGATACGCAGTATTTT. The chain recombines TRBV12-3 or TRBV12-4 with TRBJ2-3; D remains ambiguous. This CDR3 contains 14 residues. The V gene lost 5 bases and the J gene lost 4 bases, with 13 bases spanning the gap.

The chain employs TRBV6-2 or TRBV6-3 and TRBJ2-6, with a tentative D call TRBD1 (6 bases). This CDR3 is built from 19 residues. Trimming cost V 6 bases and J 0 bases, with 21 bases left between them. Germline CDR1 and CDR2: MNHEY and SVGEGT. The chain's CDR3 is CASSPRSRGVFSGANVLTF. DNA of the CDR3: TGTGCCAGCAGCCCGAGATCCAGGGGAGTCTTCTCTGGGGCCAACGTCCTGACTTTC.

In DNA form, the CDR3 reads TGTGCCACCAGTGAGAGACAGGGGGTGAGCTATGGCTACACCTTC. Translated, it gives CATSERQGVSYGYTF. The rearrangement links TRBV24-1 to TRBJ1-2; 9 bases agree with TRBD1. The CDR3 consists of 15 residues. The junction had 6 bases not matched to a gene; V was cut back by 4 bases and J by 4 bases. Germline lookup yields CDR1 KGHDR and CDR2 SFDVKD.

This clonotype was counted a single time. The rearrangement uses TRBV7-2 and TRBJ1-4; D not resolved. Between the trimmed V and J ends, which lost 5 bases and 6 bases, there was a span of 16 bases. This CDR3 comprises 15 residues. Per the germline V gene, CDR1 is SGHTA and CDR2 is FQGNSA. The CDR3 bases are TGTGCCAGCAGCACAAACGGGAGACTACATGAAAAACTGTTTTTT. It codes for CASSTNGRLHEKLFF.

The genes are TRBV2 and TRBJ1-1; perhaps TRBD1 as D (6 bases). V was trimmed by 8 bases and J by 4 bases, leaving 17 bases between them. The CDR3 is 14 residues long. Germline V gene sequence: CDR1 SNHLY, CDR2 FYNNEI. The CDR3 loop reads CASLTGTRSTEAFF. CDR3 nucleotides: TGTGCCAGCTTAACAGGGACACGGAGCACTGAAGCTTTCTTT. Combining the CDR3 with reference TRBV2 and TRBJ1-1 gives the whole variable domain EPEVTQTPSHQVTQMGQEVILRCVPISNHLYFYWYRQILGQKVEFLVSFYNNEISEKSEIFDDQFSVERPDGSNFTLKIRSTKLEDSAMYFCASLTGTRSTEAFFGQGTRLTVV.

The DNA for the CDR3 is TGCAGCGTGGGACGGACAGGGAACACCGGGGAGCTGTTTTTT. Protein product: CSVGRTGNTGELFF. The chain links TRBV29-1 to TRBJ2-2; 7 positions match TRBD1. This CDR3 spans 14 amino acids. Germline V gene sequence: CDR1 SQVTM, CDR2 ANQGSEA. V shed 6 bases and J 1 base; nucleotides not matched to a gene: 5.

The rearrangement links TRBV7-2 to TRBJ2-1, with TRBD2 identical over 14 bases. The V segment lost 2 bases and the J segment 8 bases; nucleotides outside the gene matches: 2. The CDR3 has 15 amino acids. Germline V gives CDR1 SGHTA, CDR2 FQGNSA. In nucleotides, the CDR3 is TGTGCCAGCAGCTTACCGGGACTAGCGGGAGATGAGCAGTTCTTC. Its protein product is CASSLPGLAGDEQFF.

In its sample, this clonotype was seen once. The chain carries TRBV6-2 or TRBV6-3 and TRBJ2-7; D remains ambiguous. This CDR3 region has 13 residues. The germline V gene encodes CDR1 MNHEY and CDR2 SVGEGT. Trimming cost V 7 bases and J 2 bases, with 12 bases left between them. CDR3 in DNA: TGTGCCAGCAACCGCCGGCTAGCCTACGAGCAGTACTTC. Its protein is CASNRRLAYEQYF.

The chain couples TRBV5-8 to TRBJ1-5; D uncertain. CDR1 is SGHTS and CDR2 is YDEGEE in the germline V gene. With 2 bases removed from V and 14 bases from J, the gap between germline ends came to 14 bases. The CDR3 sequence is 12 residues long. As DNA, the CDR3 is TGTGCCAGCAGCTTCCTTTACGCCCCGGAGCATTTT. Its translation is CASSFLYAPEHF.

The V call is TRBV18, the J call TRBJ2-5; D is perhaps TRBD2 (5 bases). Germline CDR1 reads KGHSH; CDR2 reads LQKENI. The CDR3 has 15 residues. Trimming pared 2 bases from V and 8 bases from J, leaving 18 bases between. CDR3 sequence: CASSPFAQRSSTQYF. As DNA, the CDR3 is TGTGCCAGCTCACCATTCGCCCAGCGGTCTTCAACCCAGTACTTC.

The chain combines TRBV27 with TRBJ1-1; D is uncertain. The V gene's germline CDR1 is MNHEY and CDR2 SMNVEV (reference sequence). CDR3 length: 13 amino acids. V was cut by 6 bases and J by 7 bases, with 15 bases left in between. The CDR3 sequence: CASRNAGSYEAFF. CDR3 nucleotides: TGTGCCAGCAGGAATGCGGGGTCATATGAAGCTTTCTTT.

The chain employs TRBV20-1 and TRBJ1-1; possible D gene TRBD1, 5 bases. V dropped 4 bases and J dropped 5 bases, with 11 bases sitting between them. Germline CDR1 DFQATT, CDR2 SNEGSKA (reference sequence). The CDR3 contains 12 residues. The CDR3 here is CSAIGQGTEAFF. CDR3 bases: TGCAGTGCTATTGGGCAGGGTACTGAAGCTTTCTTT.

This clonotype was seen once. The CDR3 region is CASGRPNLGELFF. DNA of the CDR3: TGTGCCAGTGGGAGACCCAACCTCGGGGAGCTGTTTTTT. V and J are TRBV11-2 and TRBJ2-2; TRBD2 is a possible D gene (5 bases). Germline CDR1 and CDR2: SGHAT and FQNNGV. The CDR3 has 13 amino acids. The germline V and J ends were trimmed by 9 bases and 7 bases, with 15 bases remaining between them.

The V call is TRBV24-1, the J call TRBJ2-1, with 7 bases identical to TRBD1. There are 15 residues in the CDR3. V was clipped by 7 bases and J by 1 base; unmatched bases: 6. Germline loops: CDR1 KGHDR, CDR2 SFDVKD. The chain's CDR3 is CATSTNRGSYNEQFF. The DNA for the CDR3 is TGTGCCACCAGCACAAACAGGGGTTCCTACAATGAGCAGTTCTTC.

V usage is TRBV5-1 and J usage is TRBJ2-7, with unresolved D. Looked up from germline, CDR1 is SGHRS and CDR2 is YFSETQ. Trimming removed 3 bases from V and 2 bases from J, with 9 bases in between. The CDR3 consists of 13 residues. The CDR3 region is CASSWAETYEQYF. The CDR3 region has the DNA TGCGCCAGCAGCTGGGCAGAAACCTACGAGCAGTACTTC.

The count of this clonotype is one. The CDR3 reads CSARAPTGSYEQYF. For the CDR3, the DNA is TGCAGTGCTAGAGCCCCGACAGGAAGCTACGAGCAGTACTTC. The rearrangement uses TRBV20-1 and TRBJ2-7, with D tentatively TRBD1 (6 bases). Germline-derived CDR1 and CDR2 are DFQATT and SNEGSKA (reference sequence). The V and J ends lost 1 base and 3 bases respectively, with 13 bases between them. The CDR3 sequence is 14 residues long.

V usage is TRBV12-3 or TRBV12-4 and J usage is TRBJ2-1; no firm D call. This CDR3 contains 11 residues. V was clipped by 5 bases and J by 8 bases, with 7 bases between them. CDR3 residues: CASSPRYEQFF. Here the CDR3 DNA reads TGTGCCAGCAGTCCGCGATATGAGCAGTTCTTC.

V gene TRBV18 combines with J gene TRBJ2-1; 14 positions match TRBD2. Germline assignment: CDR1 KGHSH and CDR2 LQKENI. This CDR3 comprises 16 residues. The ends lost 3 bases at V and 7 bases at J; junction bases unmatched: 5. The CDR3 nucleotides are TGTGCCAGCTCACCCCCGGGACTAGCGGGAGATAATGAGCAGTTCTTC. It codes for CASSPPGLAGDNEQFF.

The chain links TRBV2 to TRBJ1-6; D gene ambiguous. V lost 4 bases to trimming and J lost 6 bases, with 10 bases between them. Germline V gene sequence: CDR1 SNHLY, CDR2 FYNNEI. The length of the CDR3 is 14 residues. The CDR3, as DNA: TGTGCCAGCAGTGCGGTTCAGTCTAATTCACCCCTCCACTTT. It codes for CASSAVQSNSPLHF.

The J gene is TRBJ2-2, the V gene TRBV9; D possibly corresponds to TRBD1 (6 bases). V was clipped by 0 bases and J by 7 bases, with 10 bases between them. The CDR3 has 14 amino acids. Per the germline V gene, CDR1 is SGDLS and CDR2 is YYNGEE. CDR3: CASSVGQAIGELFF. For the CDR3, the DNA is TGTGCCAGCAGCGTAGGACAGGCGATCGGGGAGCTGTTTTTT.

The gene calls are TRBV11-1 and TRBJ2-3, with D perhaps TRBD1 (6 bases). The V end was cut by 4 bases, the J end by 2 bases, with 19 bases between. The length of the CDR3 is 17 residues. Germline V lookup: CDR1 SGHAT, CDR2 FQDESV (reference sequence). Here the CDR3 reads CASSSLPRGRFTDTQYF. CDR3 bases: TGTGCCAGCAGCTCCCTCCCCAGGGGCAGATTCACAGATACGCAGTATTTT. Drawing the rest from reference TRBV11-1 and TRBJ2-3, the complete variable domain is EAEVAQSPRYKITEKSQAVAFWCDPISGHATLYWYRQILGQGPELLVQFQDESVVDDSQLPKDRFSAERLKGVDSTLKIQPAELGDSAMYLCASSSLPRGRFTDTQYFGPGTRLTVL.

The chain links TRBV20-1 to TRBJ2-5; D is perhaps TRBD1 (5 bases). Germline V gene sequence: CDR1 DFQATT, CDR2 SNEGSKA (reference sequence). The CDR3 consists of 13 residues. Trimming took off 6 bases at V and 4 bases at J, with 15 bases between the two ends. The CDR3 protein is CSAQGQRGETQYF. In nucleotides, the CDR3 is TGCAGTGCCCAGGGCCAGCGAGGAGAGACCCAGTACTTC.

This chain joins TRBV12-3 or TRBV12-4 and TRBJ2-5; no firm D call. The V gene lost 7 bases and the J gene lost 8 bases, with 11 bases spanning the gap. CDR3 length: 11 amino acids. CDR3 sequence reads: CASILLETQYF. In nucleotides, the CDR3 is TGTGCCAGCATCCTATTAGAAACCCAGTACTTC.

In its sample, this clonotype was seen a few times. The J gene is TRBJ2-7, the V gene TRBV3-1, with a possible D match to TRBD1 (5 bases). The CDR3 runs 13 residues. V was trimmed by 4 bases and J by 3 bases, leaving 10 bases between them. Germline values: CDR1 LGHDT, CDR2 YNNKEL (reference sequence). The CDR3 DNA reads TGTGCCAGCAGCCCGCAGGGATTCTACGAGCAGTACTTC. Its protein is CASSPQGFYEQYF.

This clonotype has a single count. The CDR3 coding sequence is TGTGCCAGCAGCCGACTACCGCACACAGATACGCAGTATTTT. Its translation: CASSRLPHTDTQYF. The chain recombines TRBV2 with TRBJ2-3; tentative D call: TRBD2 (5 bases). The V end lost 6 bases, the J end lost 2 bases, and 12 bases lay between the germline ends. CDR3 length: 14 amino acids. Germline CDR1 and CDR2: SNHLY and FYNNEI.